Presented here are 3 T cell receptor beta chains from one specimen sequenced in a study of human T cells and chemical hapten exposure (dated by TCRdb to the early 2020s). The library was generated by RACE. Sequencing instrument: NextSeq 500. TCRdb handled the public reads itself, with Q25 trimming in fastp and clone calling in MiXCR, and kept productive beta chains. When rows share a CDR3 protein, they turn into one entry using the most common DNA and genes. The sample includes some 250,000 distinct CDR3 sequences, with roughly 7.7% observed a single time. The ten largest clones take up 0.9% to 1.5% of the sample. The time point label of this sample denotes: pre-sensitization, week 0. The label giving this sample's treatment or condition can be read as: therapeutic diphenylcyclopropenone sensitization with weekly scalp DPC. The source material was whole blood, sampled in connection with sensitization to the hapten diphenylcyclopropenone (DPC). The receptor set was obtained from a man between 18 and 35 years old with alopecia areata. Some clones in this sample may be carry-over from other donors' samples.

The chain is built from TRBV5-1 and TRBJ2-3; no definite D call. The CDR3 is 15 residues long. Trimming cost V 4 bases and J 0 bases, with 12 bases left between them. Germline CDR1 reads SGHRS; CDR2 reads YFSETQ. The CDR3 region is CASSPGPSSTDTQYF. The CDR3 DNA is TGCGCCAGCAGCCCCGGACCCTCTAGCACAGATACGCAGTATTTT.

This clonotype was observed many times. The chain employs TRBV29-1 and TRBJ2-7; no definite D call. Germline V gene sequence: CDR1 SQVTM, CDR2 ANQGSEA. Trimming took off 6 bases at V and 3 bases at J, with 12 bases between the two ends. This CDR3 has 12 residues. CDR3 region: CSVLTSSYEQYF. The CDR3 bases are TGCAGCGTCCTTACAAGTAGCTACGAGCAGTACTTC.

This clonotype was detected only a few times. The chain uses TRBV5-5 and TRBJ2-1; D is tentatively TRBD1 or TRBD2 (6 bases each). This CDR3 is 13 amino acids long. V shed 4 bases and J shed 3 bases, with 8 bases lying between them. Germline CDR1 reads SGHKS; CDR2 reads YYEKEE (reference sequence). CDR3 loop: CASSKGGYNEQFF. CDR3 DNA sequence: TGTGCCAGCAGCAAGGGGGGCTACAATGAGCAGTTCTTC.